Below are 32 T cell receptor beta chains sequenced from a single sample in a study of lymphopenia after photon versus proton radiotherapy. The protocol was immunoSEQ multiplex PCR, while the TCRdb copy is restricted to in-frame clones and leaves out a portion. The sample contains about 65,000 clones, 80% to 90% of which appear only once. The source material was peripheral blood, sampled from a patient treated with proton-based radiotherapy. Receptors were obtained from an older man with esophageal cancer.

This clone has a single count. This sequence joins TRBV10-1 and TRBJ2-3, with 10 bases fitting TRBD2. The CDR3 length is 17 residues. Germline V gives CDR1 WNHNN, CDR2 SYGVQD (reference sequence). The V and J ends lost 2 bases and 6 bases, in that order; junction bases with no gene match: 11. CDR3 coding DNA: TGCGCCAGCAGTGAGGCAGCTAGCGGGAGTTCGGCGGATACGCAGTATTTT. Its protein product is CASSEAASGSSADTQYF.

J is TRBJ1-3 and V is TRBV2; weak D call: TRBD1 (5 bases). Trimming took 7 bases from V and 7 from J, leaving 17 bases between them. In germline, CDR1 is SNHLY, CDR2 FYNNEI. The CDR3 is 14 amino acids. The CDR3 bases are TGTGCCAGCACCCTGACAGAGGTCTTGAACACCATATATTTT. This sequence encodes CASTLTEVLNTIYF.

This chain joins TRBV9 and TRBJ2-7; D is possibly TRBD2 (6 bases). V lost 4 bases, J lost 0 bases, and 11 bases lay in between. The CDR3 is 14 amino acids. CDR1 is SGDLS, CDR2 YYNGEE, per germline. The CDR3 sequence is CASSPLATSYEQYF. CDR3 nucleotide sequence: TGTGCCAGCAGCCCGCTAGCGACCTCCTACGAGCAGTACTTC.

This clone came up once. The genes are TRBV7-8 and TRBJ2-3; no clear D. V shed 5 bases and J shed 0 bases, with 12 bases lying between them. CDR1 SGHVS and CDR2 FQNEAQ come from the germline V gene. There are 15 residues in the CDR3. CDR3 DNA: TGTGCCAGCAGCCCACAGACCTCTAGCACAGATACGCAGTATTTT. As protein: CASSPQTSSTDTQYF.

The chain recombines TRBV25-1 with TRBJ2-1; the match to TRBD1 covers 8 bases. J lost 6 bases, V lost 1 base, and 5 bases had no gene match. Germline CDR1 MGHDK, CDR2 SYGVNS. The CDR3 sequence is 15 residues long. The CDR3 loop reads CASSEFGTGRNEQFF. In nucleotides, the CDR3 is TGTGCCAGCAGTGAATTTGGGACAGGACGCAATGAGCAGTTCTTC.

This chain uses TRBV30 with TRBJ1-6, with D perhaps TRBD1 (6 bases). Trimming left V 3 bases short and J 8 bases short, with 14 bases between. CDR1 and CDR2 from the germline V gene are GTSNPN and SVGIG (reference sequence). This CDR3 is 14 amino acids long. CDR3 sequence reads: CAWRENTGYSPLHF. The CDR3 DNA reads TGTGCCTGGAGGGAAAACACAGGGTATTCACCCCTCCACTTT.

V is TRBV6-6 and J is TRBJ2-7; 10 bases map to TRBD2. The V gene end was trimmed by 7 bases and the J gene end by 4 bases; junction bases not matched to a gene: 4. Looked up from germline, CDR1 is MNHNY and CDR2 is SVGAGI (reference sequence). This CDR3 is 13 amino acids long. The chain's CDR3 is CASTPSGRYEQYF. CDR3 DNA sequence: TGTGCCAGCACCCCTAGCGGGAGATACGAGCAGTACTTC.

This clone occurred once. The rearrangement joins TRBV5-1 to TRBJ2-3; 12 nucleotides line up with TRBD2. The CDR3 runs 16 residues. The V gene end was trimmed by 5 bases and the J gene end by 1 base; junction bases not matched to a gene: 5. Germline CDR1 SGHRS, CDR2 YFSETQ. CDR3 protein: CASSRTSGIRTDTQYF. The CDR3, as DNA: TGCGCCAGCAGTCGGACTAGCGGGATACGCACAGATACGCAGTATTTT.

The CDR3 reads CASSPTRNEQYF. CDR3 bases: TGTGCCAGCAGTCCCACCCGTAACGAGCAGTACTTC. The chain uses TRBV6-5 and TRBJ2-7; D not certain. V gave up 5 bases and J gave up 5 bases, with 10 bases separating them. Germline V gives CDR1 MNHEY, CDR2 SVGAGI. The length of the CDR3 is 12 residues.

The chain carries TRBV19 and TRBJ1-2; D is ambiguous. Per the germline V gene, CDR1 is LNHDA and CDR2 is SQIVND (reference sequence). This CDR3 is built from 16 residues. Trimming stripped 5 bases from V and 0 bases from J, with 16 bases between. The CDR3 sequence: CASSPQLKGANYGYTF. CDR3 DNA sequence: TGTGCCAGTAGTCCCCAGCTGAAGGGAGCTAACTATGGCTACACCTTC.

This CDR3 is CASSRAGGHVDNEQFF. DNA of the CDR3: TGCGCCAGCAGCCGAGCGGGAGGCCATGTCGACAATGAGCAGTTCTTC. The chain is built from TRBV5-1 and TRBJ2-1; 9 nucleotides agree with TRBD2. V dropped 4 bases and J dropped 5; count of bases not matched to a gene: 10. Germline V gives CDR1 SGHRS, CDR2 YFSETQ. The length of the CDR3 is 16 residues.

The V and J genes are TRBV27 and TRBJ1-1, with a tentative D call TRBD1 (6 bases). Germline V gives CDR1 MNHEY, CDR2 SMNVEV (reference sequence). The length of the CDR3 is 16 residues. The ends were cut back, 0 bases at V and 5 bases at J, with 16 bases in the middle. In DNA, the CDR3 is TGTGCCAGCAGTTTATCGGAACAGGGCAGTTATACTGAAGCTTTCTTT. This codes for CASSLSEQGSYTEAFF.

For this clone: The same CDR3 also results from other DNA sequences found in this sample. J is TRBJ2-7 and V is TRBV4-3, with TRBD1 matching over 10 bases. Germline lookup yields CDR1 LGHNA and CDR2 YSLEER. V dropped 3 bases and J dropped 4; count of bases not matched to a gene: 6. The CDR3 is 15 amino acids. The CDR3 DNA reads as TGCGCCAGCAGCCATTCCGGGACAGGGGAGTACGAGCAGTACTTC. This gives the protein CASSHSGTGEYEQYF.

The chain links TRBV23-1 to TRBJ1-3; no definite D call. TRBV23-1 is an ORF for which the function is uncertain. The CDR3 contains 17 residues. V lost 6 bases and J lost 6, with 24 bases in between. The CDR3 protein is CASRLPPRRPSLNTIYF. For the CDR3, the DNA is TGCGCCAGCAGGCTACCACCCCGGAGACCTTCGTTAAACACCATATATTTT.

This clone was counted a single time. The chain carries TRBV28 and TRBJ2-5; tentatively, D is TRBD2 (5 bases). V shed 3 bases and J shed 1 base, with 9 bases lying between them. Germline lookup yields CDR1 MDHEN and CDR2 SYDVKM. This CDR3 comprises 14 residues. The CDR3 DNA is TGTGCCAGCAGTTTGTCGGACTTCCAAGAGACCCAGTACTTC. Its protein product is CASSLSDFQETQYF. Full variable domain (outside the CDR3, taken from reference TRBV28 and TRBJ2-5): DVKVTQSSRYLVKRTGEKVFLECVQDMDHENMFWYRQDPGLGLRLIYFSYDVKMKEKGDIPEGYSVSREKKERFSLILESASTNQTSMYLCASSLSDFQETQYFGPGTRLLVL.

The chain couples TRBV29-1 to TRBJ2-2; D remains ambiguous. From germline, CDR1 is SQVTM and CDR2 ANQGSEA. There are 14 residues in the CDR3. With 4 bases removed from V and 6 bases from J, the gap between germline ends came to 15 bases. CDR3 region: CSVGGRLGSGELFF. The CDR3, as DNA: TGCAGCGTTGGTGGGCGGCTCGGGTCCGGGGAGCTGTTTTTT.

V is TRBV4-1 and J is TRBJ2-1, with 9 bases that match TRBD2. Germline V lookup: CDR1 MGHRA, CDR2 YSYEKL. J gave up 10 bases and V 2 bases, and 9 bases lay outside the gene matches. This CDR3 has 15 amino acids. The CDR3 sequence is CASSQQSSGALEQFF. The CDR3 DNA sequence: TGCGCCAGCAGCCAACAATCTAGCGGGGCCTTGGAGCAGTTCTTC.

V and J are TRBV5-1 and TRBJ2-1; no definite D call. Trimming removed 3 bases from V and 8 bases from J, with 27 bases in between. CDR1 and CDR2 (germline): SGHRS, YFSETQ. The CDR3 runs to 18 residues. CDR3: CASSSPHTITLSYDEQFF. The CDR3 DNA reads TGCGCCAGCAGCTCCCCACATACTATTACCCTTTCATACGATGAGCAGTTCTTC.

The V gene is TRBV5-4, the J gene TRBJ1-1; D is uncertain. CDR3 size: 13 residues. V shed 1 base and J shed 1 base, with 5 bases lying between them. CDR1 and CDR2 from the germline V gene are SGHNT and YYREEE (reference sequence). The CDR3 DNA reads TGTGCCAGCAGCTTGAGCGAGAACACTGAAGCTTTCTTT. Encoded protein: CASSLSENTEAFF.

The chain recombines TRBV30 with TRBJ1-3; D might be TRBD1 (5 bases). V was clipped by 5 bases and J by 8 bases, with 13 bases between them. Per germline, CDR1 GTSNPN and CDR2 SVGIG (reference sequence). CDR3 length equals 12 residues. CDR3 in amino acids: CAWYGWGDTIYF. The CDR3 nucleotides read TGTGCCTGGTACGGATGGGGGGACACCATATATTTT.

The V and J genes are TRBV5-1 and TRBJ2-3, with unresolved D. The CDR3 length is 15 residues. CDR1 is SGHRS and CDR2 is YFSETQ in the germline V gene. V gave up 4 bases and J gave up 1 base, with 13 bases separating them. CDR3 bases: TGCGCCAGCAGCCCGGGCGTTGAGGGCACAGATACGCAGTATTTT. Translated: CASSPGVEGTDTQYF.

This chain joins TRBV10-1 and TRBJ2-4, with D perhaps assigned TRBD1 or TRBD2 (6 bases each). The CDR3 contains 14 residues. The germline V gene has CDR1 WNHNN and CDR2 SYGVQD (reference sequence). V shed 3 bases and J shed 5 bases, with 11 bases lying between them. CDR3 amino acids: CASSDSGGQNIQYF. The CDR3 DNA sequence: TGCGCCAGCAGTGATTCCGGGGGCCAAAACATTCAGTACTTC.

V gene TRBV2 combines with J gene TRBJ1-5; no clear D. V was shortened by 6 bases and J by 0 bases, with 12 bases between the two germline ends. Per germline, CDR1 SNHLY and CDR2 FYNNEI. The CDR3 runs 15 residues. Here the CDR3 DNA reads TGTGCCAGCAGGGGAATTCGATATAGCAATCAGCCCCAGCATTTT. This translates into CASRGIRYSNQPQHF.

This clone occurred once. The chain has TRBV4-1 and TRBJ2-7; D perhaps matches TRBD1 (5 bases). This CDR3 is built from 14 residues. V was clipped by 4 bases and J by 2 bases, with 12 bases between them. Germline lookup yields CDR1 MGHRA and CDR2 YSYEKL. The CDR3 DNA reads TGCGCCAGCAGCCCTCCCGACAGAACCTACGAGCAGTACTTC. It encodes CASSPPDRTYEQYF.

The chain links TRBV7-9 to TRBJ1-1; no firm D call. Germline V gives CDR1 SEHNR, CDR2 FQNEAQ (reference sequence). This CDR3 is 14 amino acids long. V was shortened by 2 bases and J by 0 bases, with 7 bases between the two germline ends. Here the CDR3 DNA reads TGTGCCAGCAGCTTAATGTCTTTGAACACTGAAGCTTTCTTT. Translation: CASSLMSLNTEAFF.

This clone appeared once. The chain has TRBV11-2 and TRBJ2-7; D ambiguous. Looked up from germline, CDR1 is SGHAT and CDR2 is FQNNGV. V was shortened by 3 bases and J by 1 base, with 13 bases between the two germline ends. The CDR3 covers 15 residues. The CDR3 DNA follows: TGTGCCAGCAGCTTGGAATATTACGGATCCTACGAGCAGTACTTC. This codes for CASSLEYYGSYEQYF. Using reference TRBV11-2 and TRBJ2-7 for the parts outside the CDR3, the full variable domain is EAGVAQSPRYKIIEKRQSVAFWCNPISGHATLYWYQQILGQGPKLLIQFQNNGVVDDSQLPKDRFSAERLKGVDSTLKIQPAKLEDSAVYLCASSLEYYGSYEQYFGPGTRLTVT.

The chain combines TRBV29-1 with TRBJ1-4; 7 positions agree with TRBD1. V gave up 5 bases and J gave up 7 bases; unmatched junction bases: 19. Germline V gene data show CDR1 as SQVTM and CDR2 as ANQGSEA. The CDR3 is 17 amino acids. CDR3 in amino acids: CSVIPEGAGWASEKLFF. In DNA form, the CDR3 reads TGCAGCGTTATCCCCGAGGGGGCGGGTTGGGCGAGTGAAAAACTGTTTTTT.

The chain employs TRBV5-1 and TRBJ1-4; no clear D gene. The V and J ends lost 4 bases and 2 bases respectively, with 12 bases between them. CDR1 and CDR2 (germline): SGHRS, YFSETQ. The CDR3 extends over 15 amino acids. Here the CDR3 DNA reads TGCGCCAGCAGCCCGGACGGTTCGACTAATGAAAAACTGTTTTTT. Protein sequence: CASSPDGSTNEKLFF.

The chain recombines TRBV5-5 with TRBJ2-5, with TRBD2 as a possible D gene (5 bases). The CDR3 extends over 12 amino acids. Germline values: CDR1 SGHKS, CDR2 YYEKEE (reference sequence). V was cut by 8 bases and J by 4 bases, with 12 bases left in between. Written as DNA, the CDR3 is TGTGCCAGTGGACTTTTTGGAGAGACCCAGTACTTC. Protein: CASGLFGETQYF.

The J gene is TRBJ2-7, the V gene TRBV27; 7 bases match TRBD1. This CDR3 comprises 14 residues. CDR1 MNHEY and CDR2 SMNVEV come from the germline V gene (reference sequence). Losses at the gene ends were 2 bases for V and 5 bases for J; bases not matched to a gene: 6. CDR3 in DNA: TGTGCCAGCAGTTTAGTGGACAGGCTGGACGAGCAGTACTTC. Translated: CASSLVDRLDEQYF.

For the CDR3, the DNA is TGTGCCAGCAGCTTTGGAGGGGCTAGCACAGATACGCAGTATTTT. It is translated as CASSFGGASTDTQYF. This sequence joins TRBV7-9 and TRBJ2-3, with TRBD2 as a possible D gene (6 bases). Germline V gene data show CDR1 as SEHNR and CDR2 as FQNEAQ (reference sequence). Trimming removed 3 bases from V and 0 bases from J, with 10 bases in between. The length of the CDR3 is 15 residues.

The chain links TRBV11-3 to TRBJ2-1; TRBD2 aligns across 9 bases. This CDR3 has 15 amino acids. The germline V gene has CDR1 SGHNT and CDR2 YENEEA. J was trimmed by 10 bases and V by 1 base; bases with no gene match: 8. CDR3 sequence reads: CASSLGASGTDEQFF. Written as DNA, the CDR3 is TGTGCCAGCAGCTTAGGAGCTAGCGGGACGGACGAGCAGTTCTTC.